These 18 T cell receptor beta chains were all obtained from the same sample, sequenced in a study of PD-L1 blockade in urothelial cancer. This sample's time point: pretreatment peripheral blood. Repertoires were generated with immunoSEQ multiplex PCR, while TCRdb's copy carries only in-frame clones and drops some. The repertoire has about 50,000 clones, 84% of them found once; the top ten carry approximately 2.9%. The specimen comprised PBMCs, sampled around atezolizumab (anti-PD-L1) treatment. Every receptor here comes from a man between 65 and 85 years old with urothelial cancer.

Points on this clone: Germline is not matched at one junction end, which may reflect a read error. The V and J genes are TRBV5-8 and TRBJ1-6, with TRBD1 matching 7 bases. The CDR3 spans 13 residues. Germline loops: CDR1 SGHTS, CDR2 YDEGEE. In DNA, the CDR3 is TGTGCCAGCATCCGACAGGGATATTCCCCCCTCCACTTT. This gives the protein CASIRQGYSPLHF.

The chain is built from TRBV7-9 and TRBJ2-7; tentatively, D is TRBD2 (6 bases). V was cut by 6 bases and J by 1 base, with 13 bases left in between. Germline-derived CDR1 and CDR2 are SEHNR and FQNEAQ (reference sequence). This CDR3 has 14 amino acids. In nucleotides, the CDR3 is TGTGCCAGCAGTCCTCCCCGGGGGTCCTACGAGCAGTACTTC. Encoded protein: CASSPPRGSYEQYF.

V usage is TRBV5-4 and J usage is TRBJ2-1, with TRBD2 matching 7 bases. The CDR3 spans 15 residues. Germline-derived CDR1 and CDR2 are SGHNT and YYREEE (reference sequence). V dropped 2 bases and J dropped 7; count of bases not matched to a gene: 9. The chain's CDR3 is CASSLVGGRGNEQFF. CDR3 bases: TGTGCCAGCAGCTTAGTCGGGGGGAGGGGAAATGAGCAGTTCTTC.

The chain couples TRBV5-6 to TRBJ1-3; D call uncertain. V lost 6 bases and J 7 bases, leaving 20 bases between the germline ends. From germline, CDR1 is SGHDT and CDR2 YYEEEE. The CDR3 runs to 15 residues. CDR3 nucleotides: TGTGCCAGCACCTATGGAACGGGGTTCAAGAACACCATATATTTT. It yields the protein CASTYGTGFKNTIYF. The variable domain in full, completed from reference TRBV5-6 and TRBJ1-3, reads DAGVTQSPTHLIKTRGQQVTLRCSPKSGHDTVSWYQQALGQGPQFIFQYYEEEERQRGNFPDRFSGHQFPNYSSELNVNALLLGDSALYLCASTYGTGFKNTIYFGEGSWLTVV.

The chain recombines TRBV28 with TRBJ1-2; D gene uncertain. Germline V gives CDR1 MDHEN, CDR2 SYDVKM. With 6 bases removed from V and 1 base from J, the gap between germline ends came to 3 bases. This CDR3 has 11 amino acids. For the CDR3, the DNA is TGTGCCAGCAGCAATAACTATGGCTACACCTTC. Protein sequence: CASSNNYGYTF.

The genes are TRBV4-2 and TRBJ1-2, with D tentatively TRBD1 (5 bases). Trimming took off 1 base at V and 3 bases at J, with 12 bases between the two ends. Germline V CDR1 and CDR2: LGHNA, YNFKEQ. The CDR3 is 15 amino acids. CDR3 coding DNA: TGTGCCAGCAGCCAAGTTGGAGGGGCCGACTATGGCTACACCTTC. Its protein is CASSQVGGADYGYTF.

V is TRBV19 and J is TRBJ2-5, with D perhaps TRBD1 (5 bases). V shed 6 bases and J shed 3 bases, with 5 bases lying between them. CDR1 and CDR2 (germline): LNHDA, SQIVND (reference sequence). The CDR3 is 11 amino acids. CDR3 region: CASRTEETQYF. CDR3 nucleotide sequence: TGTGCCAGTAGGACAGAAGAGACCCAGTACTTC.

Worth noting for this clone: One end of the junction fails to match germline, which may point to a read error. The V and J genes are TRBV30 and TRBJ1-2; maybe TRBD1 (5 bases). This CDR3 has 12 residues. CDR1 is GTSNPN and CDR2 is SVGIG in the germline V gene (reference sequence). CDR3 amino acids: CAGRTLTGGYTF. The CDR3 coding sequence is TGTGCCGGGAGGACTCTAACAGGAGGCTACACCTTC.

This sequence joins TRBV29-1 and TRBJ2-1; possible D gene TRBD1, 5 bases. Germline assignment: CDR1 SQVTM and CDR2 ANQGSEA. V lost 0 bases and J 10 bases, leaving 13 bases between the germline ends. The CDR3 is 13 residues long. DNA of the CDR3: TGCAGCGTTGAAGATGCCCAGGGAAGAGAGCAGTTCTTC. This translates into CSVEDAQGREQFF.

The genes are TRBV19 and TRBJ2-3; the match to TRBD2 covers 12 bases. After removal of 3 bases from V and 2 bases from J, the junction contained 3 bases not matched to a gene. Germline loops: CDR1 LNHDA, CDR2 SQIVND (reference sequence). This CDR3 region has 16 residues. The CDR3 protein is CASSILAGGITDTQYF. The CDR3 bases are TGTGCCAGTAGTATCCTAGCGGGAGGGATCACAGATACGCAGTATTTT.

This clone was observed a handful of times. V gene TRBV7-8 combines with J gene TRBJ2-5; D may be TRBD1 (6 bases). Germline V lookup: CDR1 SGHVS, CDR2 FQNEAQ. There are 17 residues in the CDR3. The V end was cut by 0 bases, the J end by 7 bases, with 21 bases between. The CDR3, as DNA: TGTGCCAGCAGCTTAGCCCGACAGGAAAGCGCGGCAGCGACCCAGTACTTC. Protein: CASSLARQESAAATQYF. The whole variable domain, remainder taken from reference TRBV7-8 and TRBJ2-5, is GAGVSQSPRYKVAKRGQDVALRCDPISGHVSLFWYQQALGQGPEFLTYFQNEAQLDKSGLPSDRFFAERPEGSVSTLKIQRTQQEDSAVYLCASSLARQESAAATQYFGPGTRLLVL.

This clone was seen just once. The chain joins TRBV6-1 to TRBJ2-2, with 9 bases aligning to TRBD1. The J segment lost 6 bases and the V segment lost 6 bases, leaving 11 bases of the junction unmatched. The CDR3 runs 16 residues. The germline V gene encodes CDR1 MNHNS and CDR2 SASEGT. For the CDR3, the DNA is TGTGCCAGCAGGGAAAGGGGACAGGGCGGCGCCGGGGAGCTGTTTTTT. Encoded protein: CASRERGQGGAGELFF.

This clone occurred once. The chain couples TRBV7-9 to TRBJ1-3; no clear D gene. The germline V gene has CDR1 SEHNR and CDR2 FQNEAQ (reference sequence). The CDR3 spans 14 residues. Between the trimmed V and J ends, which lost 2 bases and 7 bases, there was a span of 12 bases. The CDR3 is CASSLSGGRNTIYF. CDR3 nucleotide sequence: TGTGCCAGCAGCTTATCGGGAGGGAGGAACACCATATATTTT.

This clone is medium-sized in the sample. This CDR3 is CASSSWSRVDSPLHF. The CDR3 bases are TGTGCCAGCAGTTCTTGGTCTCGGGTAGATTCACCCCTCCACTTT. This chain joins TRBV5-4 and TRBJ1-6; D is undetermined. Germline V lookup: CDR1 SGHNT, CDR2 YYREEE (reference sequence). Trimming took 5 bases from V and 8 from J, leaving 17 bases between them. The CDR3 has 15 residues.

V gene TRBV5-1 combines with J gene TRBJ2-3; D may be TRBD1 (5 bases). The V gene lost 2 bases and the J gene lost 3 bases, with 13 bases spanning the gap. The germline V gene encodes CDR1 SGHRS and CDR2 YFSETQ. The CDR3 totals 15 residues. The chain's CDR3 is CASSFSRASTDTQYF. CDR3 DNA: TGCGCCAGCAGCTTTAGCAGGGCCTCGACAGATACGCAGTATTTT.

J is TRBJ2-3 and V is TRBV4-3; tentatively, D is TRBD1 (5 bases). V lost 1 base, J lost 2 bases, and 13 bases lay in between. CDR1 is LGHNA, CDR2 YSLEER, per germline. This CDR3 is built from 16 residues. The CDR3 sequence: CASSQGTSWDTDTQYF. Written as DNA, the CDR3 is TGCGCCAGCAGCCAAGGGACATCCTGGGACACAGATACGCAGTATTTT.

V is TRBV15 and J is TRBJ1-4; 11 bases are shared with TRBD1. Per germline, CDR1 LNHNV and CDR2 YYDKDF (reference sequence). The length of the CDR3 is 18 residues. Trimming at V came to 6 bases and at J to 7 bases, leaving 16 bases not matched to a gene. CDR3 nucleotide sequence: TGTGCCACCAGAGAAATAATGGTCAGGGGGACAGGGGGTGAAAAACTGTTTTTT. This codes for CATREIMVRGTGGEKLFF.

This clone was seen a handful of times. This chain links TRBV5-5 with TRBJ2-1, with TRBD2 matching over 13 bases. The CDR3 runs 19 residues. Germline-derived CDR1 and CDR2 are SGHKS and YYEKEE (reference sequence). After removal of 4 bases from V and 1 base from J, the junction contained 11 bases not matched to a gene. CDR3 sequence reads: CASSLVGLAGVWSYNEQFF. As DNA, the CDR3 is TGTGCCAGCAGCCTGGTCGGACTAGCGGGAGTCTGGTCCTACAATGAGCAGTTCTTC.